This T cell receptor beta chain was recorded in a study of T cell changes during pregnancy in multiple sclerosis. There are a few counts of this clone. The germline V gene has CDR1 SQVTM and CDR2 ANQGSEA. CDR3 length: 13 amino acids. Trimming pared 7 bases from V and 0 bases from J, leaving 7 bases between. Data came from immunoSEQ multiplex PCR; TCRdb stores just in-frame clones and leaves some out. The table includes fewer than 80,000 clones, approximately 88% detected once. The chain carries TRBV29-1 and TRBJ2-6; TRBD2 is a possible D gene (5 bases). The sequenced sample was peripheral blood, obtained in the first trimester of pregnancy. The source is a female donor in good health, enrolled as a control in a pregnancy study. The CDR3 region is CSAGGSGANVLTF. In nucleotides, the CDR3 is TGCAGCGCCGGAGGCTCTGGGGCCAACGTCCTGACTTTC.